The sequence of this T cell receptor (beta chain) was determined in a study of T cell responses to AZD1222 COVID-19 vaccine (dated by TCRdb to the early 2020s). For the wider study: Because spike-specific TCR depth and breadth did not differ between the two schedules, AZD1222 recipients who got a second dose at roughly 4 weeks were pooled with those who got a second dose at roughly 12 weeks. TCR sequencing was performed for fewer than 250 trial participants, of whom roughly 200 were given two doses of AZD1222 and 26 were given two doses of MenACWY control vaccine. Enrollment into the trials was organized by age into subgroups of 18-55, 56-69 and 70-plus years, and those subgroups contained roughly 150, 30 and 60 TCR-sequenced participants, respectively.

As to this clone: Its recognized antigen is unknown. No base quality information exists; no much larger clone differs at one position.

The CDR3 regions of human TCRbeta chains were analyzed by immunosequencing. From the authors' description of their analysis: Repertoire TCRs were matched against a reference library of SARS-CoV-2-specific TCRs generated with the MIRA antigen-specificity platform. Breadth was defined as the fraction of unique TCRs that were SARS-CoV-2-associated. Depth was defined as the fraction of total T cells that were SARS-CoV-2-associated. Each spike-specific TCR was assigned to its reactive spike region and to a CD4 or CD8 class using the MIRA data. Log10-transformed breadth and depth values were compared by one-way ANOVA with Sidak's multiple comparisons tests. Held by TCRdb, this immuneACCESS table contains in-frame sequences only and omits some clones. Under half of the omission traces to an unresolved V gene where checked; the cause of the rest is unknown. V and J calls and clone size are copied from that table; D and trimming were computed from the DNA. This sample holds approximately 110,000 clones; 88% were observed only once. About 2.3% of the sample is taken by the ten largest.

Interpreted using the paper, the time point label stands for: baseline before first vaccination. Vaccinee samples came from UK trials COV001 and COV002, including a single-blind randomized controlled phase 2/3 trial of AZD1222 (ChAdOx1 nCoV-19) in healthy adults. Trial participant PBMC samples were collected at day 0 and day 28 after the second dose for TCRbeta chain sequencing. Per the germline V gene (reference sequence), SGHNT is the CDR1 and YYREEE is the CDR2. Trimming leaves V shorter by 4 bases and J shorter by 4 bases, with the junction holding 4 bases beyond the gene matches. The CDR3 holds 15 amino acids from the cysteine to the phenylalanine. The kept DNA is CDR3 alone, 45 bases in frame from the first base. Findings and caveats that apply to the study as a whole: Reportedly, close to half of the unique spike-specific TCRs recognized epitopes lying outside the regions that are mutated in the B.1.351 and B.1.1.7 variants. Spike-specific TCR breadth and depth rose significantly after two AZD1222 doses compared with day 0 and with MenACWY recipients. Conclusions about previously exposed vaccinees are limited because only a handful of AZD1222 recipients were SARS-CoV-2 seropositive at baseline. Most participants were white British and females outnumbered males, and the authors suggested that clonal diversity may have been underestimated. Because no day 14 peak-response samples were available, the repertoires could be characterized only after the peak T cell response. The 56-69-year group was small, and its depth increase did not reach significance, likely because of low power. Vaccine-associated CD4 TCRs spanned the whole spike protein, with dominant responses in regions 160-218 and 743-854.

This sample comprised peripheral blood, obtained on day 0 of AZD1222 vaccination. This receptor was identified in an adult in good health. The chain is assembled from TRBV5-4 and TRBJ2-1; TRBD2 agrees with 11 junctional bases. The CDR3: CASSVSGRDYNEQFF. The base sequence is TGTGCCAGCAGCGTTAGCGGGAGGGATTACAATGAGCAGTTCTTC.